This T cell receptor (beta chain) was documented in a study of early T cells in non-severe SARS-CoV-2 infection. TCRdb passed the 5' RACE reads through MiXCR, listing each CDR3 protein once. Of fewer than 35,000 distinct CDR3 sequences listed, 5.7% are singletons. Germline V CDR1 and CDR2: MDHEN, SYDVKM. There are 14 residues in the CDR3. V was clipped by 4 bases and J by 7 bases, with 13 bases between them. The chain recombines TRBV28 with TRBJ2-2; D ambiguous. Sequenced sample: whole blood. This sequence originates from an adult who was a healthcare worker with PCR-confirmed SARS-CoV-2 infection or an uninfected control (not recorded which). The CDR3, as DNA: TGTGCCAGCAGTTCCCGAACCTGGATCGGGGAGCTGTTTTTT. It encodes CASSSRTWIGELFF.